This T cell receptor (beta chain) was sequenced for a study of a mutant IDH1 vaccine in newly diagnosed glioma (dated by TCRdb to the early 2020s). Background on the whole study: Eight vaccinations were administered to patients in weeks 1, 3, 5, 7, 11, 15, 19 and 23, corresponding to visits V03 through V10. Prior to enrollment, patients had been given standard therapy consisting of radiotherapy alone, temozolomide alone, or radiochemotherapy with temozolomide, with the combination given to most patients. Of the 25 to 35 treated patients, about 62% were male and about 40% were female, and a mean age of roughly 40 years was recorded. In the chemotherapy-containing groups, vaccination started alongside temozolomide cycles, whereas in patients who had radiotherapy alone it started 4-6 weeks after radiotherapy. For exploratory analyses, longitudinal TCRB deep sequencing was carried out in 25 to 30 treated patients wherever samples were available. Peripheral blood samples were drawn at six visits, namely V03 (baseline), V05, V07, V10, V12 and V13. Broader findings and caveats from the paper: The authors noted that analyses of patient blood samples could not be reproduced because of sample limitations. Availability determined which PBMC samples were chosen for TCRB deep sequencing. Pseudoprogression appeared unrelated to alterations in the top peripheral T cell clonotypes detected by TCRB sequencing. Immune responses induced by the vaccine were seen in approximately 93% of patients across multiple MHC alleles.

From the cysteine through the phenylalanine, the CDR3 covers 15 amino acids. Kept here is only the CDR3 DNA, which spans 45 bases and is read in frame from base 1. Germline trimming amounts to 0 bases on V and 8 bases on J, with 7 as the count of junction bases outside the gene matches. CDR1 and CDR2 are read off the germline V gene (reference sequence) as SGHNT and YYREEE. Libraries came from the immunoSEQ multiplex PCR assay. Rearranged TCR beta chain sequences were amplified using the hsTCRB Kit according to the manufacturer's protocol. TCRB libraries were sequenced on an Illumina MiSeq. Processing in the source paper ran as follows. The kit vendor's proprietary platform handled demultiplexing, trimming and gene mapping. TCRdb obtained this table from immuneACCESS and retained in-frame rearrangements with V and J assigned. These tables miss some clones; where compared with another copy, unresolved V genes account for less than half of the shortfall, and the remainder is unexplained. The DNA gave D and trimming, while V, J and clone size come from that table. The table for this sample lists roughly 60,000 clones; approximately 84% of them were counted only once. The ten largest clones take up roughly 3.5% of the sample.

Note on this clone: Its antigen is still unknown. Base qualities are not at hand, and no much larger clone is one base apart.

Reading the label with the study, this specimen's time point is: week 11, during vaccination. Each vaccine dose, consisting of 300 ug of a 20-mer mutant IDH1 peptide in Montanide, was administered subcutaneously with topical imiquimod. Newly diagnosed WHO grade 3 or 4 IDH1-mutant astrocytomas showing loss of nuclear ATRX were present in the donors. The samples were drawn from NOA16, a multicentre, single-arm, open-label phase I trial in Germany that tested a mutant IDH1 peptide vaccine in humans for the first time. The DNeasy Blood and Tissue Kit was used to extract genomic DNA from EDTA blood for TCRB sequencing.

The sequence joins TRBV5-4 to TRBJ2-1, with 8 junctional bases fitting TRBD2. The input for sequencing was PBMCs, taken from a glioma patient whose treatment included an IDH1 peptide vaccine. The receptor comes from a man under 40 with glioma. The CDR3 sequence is CASSLVGLDNHEQFF. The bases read TGTGCCAGCAGCTTGGTGGGACTAGATAACCATGAGCAGTTCTTC.